What follows are 25 T cell receptor beta chains derived from one specimen sequenced in a study of T cell responses to AZD1222 COVID-19 vaccine. Sequenced by immunoSEQ multiplex PCR; TCRdb stores in-frame clones only, minus some. Here the sample spans about 47,000 clones, roughly 84% being singletons. Sequences were derived from peripheral blood, sampled on day 0 of MenACWY control vaccination. These receptors all stem from an adult in good health.

V usage is TRBV30 and J usage is TRBJ1-6; 7 bases align to TRBD1. The V and J ends lost 4 bases and 8 bases, in that order; junction bases with no gene match: 11. CDR3 length: 15 amino acids. Per germline, CDR1 GTSNPN and CDR2 SVGIG (reference sequence). The chain's CDR3 is CAWTPQGQYYSPLHF. CDR3 DNA: TGTGCCTGGACGCCCCAGGGACAGTATTATTCACCCCTCCACTTT.

J is TRBJ1-3 and V is TRBV25-1; 10 bases agree with TRBD1. V shed 1 base and J 0 bases; nucleotides not matched to a gene: 3. The germline gives CDR1 MGHDK, CDR2 SYGVNS. The CDR3 runs to 17 residues. The chain's CDR3 is CASSEFGTGVSGNTIYF. CDR3 nucleotide sequence: TGTGCCAGCAGTGAATTTGGGACAGGGGTCTCTGGAAACACCATATATTTT. Filled out from reference TRBV25-1 and TRBJ1-3, the complete variable domain reads EADIYQTPRYLVIGTGKKITLECSQTMGHDKMYWYQQDPGMELHLIHYSYGVNSTEKGDLSSESTVSRIRTEHFPLTLESARPSHTSQYLCASSEFGTGVSGNTIYFGEGSWLTVV.

There are a few counts of this clone. This chain joins TRBV30 and TRBJ1-5, with TRBD1 identical over 9 bases. The germline gives CDR1 GTSNPN, CDR2 SVGIG (reference sequence). Trimming cost V 8 bases and J 6 bases; bases outside gene matches: 5. The CDR3 totals 12 residues. This CDR3 is CATGTGRQPQHF. As DNA, the CDR3 is TGTGCCACAGGGACAGGGCGTCAGCCCCAGCATTTT.

The table lists this clone with a count of one. The J gene is TRBJ1-1, the V gene TRBV24-1, with TRBD1 as a possible D gene (6 bases). The CDR3 covers 15 residues. The germline CDR1 and CDR2 sequences are KGHDR and SFDVKD. Trimming shortened V by 2 bases and J by 4 bases, and 13 bases separated the two germline ends. The CDR3 DNA reads TGTGCCACCAGTGATTCCCGAGGGGGAATCACTGAAGCTTTCTTT. Its translation: CATSDSRGGITEAFF.

The chain uses TRBV5-6 and TRBJ1-2; TRBD1 agrees at 7 bases. Germline CDR1 and CDR2: SGHDT and YYEEEE. The V and J ends lost 4 bases and 6 bases, in that order; junction bases with no gene match: 15. The CDR3 spans 16 residues. CDR3 DNA sequence: TGTGCCAGCAGCCCAGGGCTAGGGACAGTAGTCCATGGCTACACCTTC. Amino acid sequence: CASSPGLGTVVHGYTF.

The V and J genes are TRBV7-9 and TRBJ2-4; no clear D gene. Germline V lookup: CDR1 SEHNR, CDR2 FQNEAQ (reference sequence). Trimming shortened V by 5 bases and J by 7 bases, and 9 bases separated the two germline ends. The CDR3 loop spans 12 amino acids. CDR3 sequence: CASSGLMNIQYF. The CDR3 DNA reads as TGTGCCAGCAGCGGTTTAATGAACATTCAGTACTTC.

The chain uses TRBV7-9 and TRBJ1-6, with D unclear. Deletions cut 4 bases from V and 15 bases from J, with 22 bases between. The CDR3 runs to 15 residues. Germline CDR1 is SEHNR and CDR2 is FQNEAQ (reference sequence). CDR3 in amino acids: CASSSTSFGEVNLHF. CDR3 DNA sequence: TGTGCCAGCAGCTCCACCTCCTTCGGGGAAGTGAACCTCCACTTT.

The chain is built from TRBV15 and TRBJ2-3; possibly TRBD1 or TRBD2 for D (5 bases each). Germline V gives CDR1 LNHNV, CDR2 YYDKDF (reference sequence). The CDR3 sequence is 16 residues long. The V end lost 0 bases, the J end lost 2 bases, and 12 bases lay between the germline ends. The CDR3 loop reads CATSRDYGANTDTQYF. CDR3 coding DNA: TGTGCCACCAGCAGAGATTACGGGGCCAACACAGATACGCAGTATTTT.

The V gene is TRBV5-6, the J gene TRBJ2-5; 12 nucleotides match TRBD1. The CDR3 sequence is 16 residues long. J gave up 5 bases and V 0 bases, and 5 bases lay outside the gene matches. Germline-derived CDR1 and CDR2 are SGHDT and YYEEEE. CDR3 residues: CASSLGPGTGGETQYF. The CDR3 nucleotides read TGTGCCAGCAGCTTGGGACCCGGGACAGGGGGCGAGACCCAGTACTTC.

The rearrangement links TRBV4-2 to TRBJ2-1; D call uncertain. The CDR3 extends over 14 amino acids. Trimming took 3 bases from V and 4 from J, leaving 10 bases between them. Per germline, CDR1 LGHNA and CDR2 YNFKEQ. CDR3 bases: TGTGCCAGCAGCCAGGCAGGTGGATACAATGAGCAGTTCTTC. Amino acid sequence: CASSQAGGYNEQFF.

The sample holds one count of this clone. The DNA for the CDR3 is TGTGCCAGTAAGGTGACCGGGACAGGGGGCCTCGAGCAGTACTTC. Translation: CASKVTGTGGLEQYF. The genes are TRBV19 and TRBJ2-7, with 12 bases matching TRBD1. This CDR3 spans 15 amino acids. Germline trimming cut 7 bases from V and 6 bases from J; bases unmatched to any gene: 10. Germline V lookup: CDR1 LNHDA, CDR2 SQIVND (reference sequence).

The chain employs TRBV29-1 and TRBJ2-7, with a weak D call TRBD2 (5 bases). The germline V gene has CDR1 SQVTM and CDR2 ANQGSEA. The CDR3 runs 14 residues. The V end was cut by 6 bases, the J end by 2 bases, with 17 bases between. The CDR3 sequence: CSVLRWEFPYEQYF. The CDR3 region has the DNA TGCAGCGTCCTAAGGTGGGAGTTTCCCTACGAGCAGTACTTC.

A few counts support this clone. The chain links TRBV15 to TRBJ1-1; D gene uncertain. Germline CDR1 is LNHNV and CDR2 is YYDKDF (reference sequence). The V gene lost 6 bases and the J gene lost 11 bases, with 19 bases spanning the gap. The CDR3 covers 13 residues. CDR3 in amino acids: CATSSVEGRRAFF. CDR3 sequence (DNA): TGTGCCACCAGTTCAGTAGAGGGTCGGAGGGCTTTCTTT.

The chain is built from TRBV18 and TRBJ2-7, with TRBD1 identical over 11 bases. V shed 2 bases, J shed 2 bases, and the junction held 5 bases outside the gene matches. This CDR3 has 16 amino acids. Germline V gene sequence: CDR1 KGHSH, CDR2 LQKENI. The CDR3 sequence: CASSPVGTGGPYEQYF. Written as DNA, the CDR3 is TGTGCCAGCTCACCAGTTGGGACAGGGGGGCCCTACGAGCAGTACTTC.

This chain links TRBV19 with TRBJ2-5; TRBD2 agrees at 8 bases. The CDR3 is 16 amino acids. Trimming took 1 base from V and 1 from J; bases not matched to a gene: 5. The germline V gene encodes CDR1 LNHDA and CDR2 SQIVND (reference sequence). The CDR3 is CASSIAGGRRQETQYF. In DNA form, the CDR3 reads TGTGCCAGTAGTATAGCGGGGGGGCGCCGCCAAGAGACCCAGTACTTC.

This chain joins TRBV28 and TRBJ1-1, with D unclear. The germline V gene encodes CDR1 MDHEN and CDR2 SYDVKM. This CDR3 has 12 amino acids. The V end lost 1 base, the J end lost 7 bases, and 7 bases lay between the germline ends. The CDR3: CASSLYRVEAFF. Written as DNA, the CDR3 is TGTGCCAGCAGTTTATACCGGGTTGAAGCTTTCTTT. Looking up the rest from reference TRBV28 and TRBJ1-1 gives the full variable domain: DVKVTQSSRYLVKRTGEKVFLECVQDMDHENMFWYRQDPGLGLRLIYFSYDVKMKEKGDIPEGYSVSREKKERFSLILESASTNQTSMYLCASSLYRVEAFFGQGTRLTVV.

The genes are TRBV27 and TRBJ1-5; no firm D call. Trimming took off 3 bases at V and 5 bases at J, with 11 bases between the two ends. The germline gives CDR1 MNHEY, CDR2 SMNVEV (reference sequence). The CDR3 runs 14 residues. CDR3 protein: CASSLKVVHQPQHF. Written as DNA, the CDR3 is TGTGCCAGCAGTTTGAAGGTAGTCCATCAGCCCCAGCATTTT.

The sample holds one count of this clone. This chain links TRBV6-5 with TRBJ2-1; possible D gene TRBD1, 8 bases. V was pared by 4 bases and J by 9 bases, with 19 bases between. The CDR3 length is 15 residues. CDR1 and CDR2 from the germline V gene are MNHEY and SVGAGI. The CDR3 bases are TGTGCCAGCAGTTTCACAGGGGGGGTTAGGGTTGAGCAGTTCTTC. The encoded protein is CASSFTGGVRVEQFF.

Concerning this clone: Other nucleotide sequences from this sample produce the same CDR3. This chain links TRBV18 with TRBJ1-5; D possibly corresponds to TRBD1 (6 bases). Germline V gives CDR1 KGHSH, CDR2 LQKENI. CDR3 length: 16 residues. V was shortened by 3 bases and J by 0 bases, with 12 bases between the two germline ends. This chain's CDR3 is CASSPDSLNSNQPQHF. In nucleotides, the CDR3 is TGTGCCAGCTCACCGGACAGTCTCAATAGCAATCAGCCCCAGCATTTT.

The rearrangement joins TRBV5-1 to TRBJ1-5; 8 bases fit TRBD1. Per the germline V gene, CDR1 is SGHRS and CDR2 is YFSETQ. The CDR3 is made up of 15 amino acids. The junction had 5 bases not matched to a gene; V was cut back by 2 bases and J by 4 bases. The CDR3 sequence: CASSFSTGENQPQHF. The DNA for the CDR3 is TGCGCCAGCAGCTTTTCGACAGGGGAAAATCAGCCCCAGCATTTT.

The chain joins TRBV15 to TRBJ2-2; possibly TRBD2 for D (6 bases). Germline V CDR1 and CDR2: LNHNV, YYDKDF (reference sequence). The CDR3 consists of 14 residues. V was shortened by 3 bases and J by 6 bases, with 11 bases between the two germline ends. The CDR3 DNA reads TGTGCCACCAGCAGCCCCCGGGGGTCCGGGGAGCTGTTTTTT. Translation gives CATSSPRGSGELFF.

The chain links TRBV30 to TRBJ1-1; D call uncertain. The CDR3 loop spans 13 amino acids. The germline V gene encodes CDR1 GTSNPN and CDR2 SVGIG (reference sequence). With 3 bases removed from V and 2 bases from J, the gap between germline ends came to 10 bases. CDR3 loop: CAWREVVNTEAFF. As DNA, the CDR3 is TGTGCCTGGAGGGAAGTGGTTAACACTGAAGCTTTCTTT.

V usage is TRBV4-1 and J usage is TRBJ1-5, with 8 bases fitting TRBD1. Germline V gene lookup returns CDR1 MGHRA and CDR2 YSYEKL. Trimming at V came to 3 bases and at J to 2 bases, leaving 3 bases not matched to a gene. The CDR3 is made up of 15 amino acids. The CDR3 loop is CASSHSDRGNQPQHF. The CDR3, as DNA: TGCGCCAGCAGCCACTCGGACAGGGGCAATCAGCCCCAGCATTTT.

The chain has TRBV28 and TRBJ1-5; D possibly corresponds to TRBD1 (5 bases). Trimming cost V 10 bases and J 0 bases, with 13 bases left between them. Germline V gene lookup returns CDR1 MDHEN and CDR2 SYDVKM. This CDR3 has 14 residues. The DNA for the CDR3 is TGTGCCACCAAGACAGAATATAGCAATCAGCCCCAGCATTTT. It is translated as CATKTEYSNQPQHF.

The chain recombines TRBV7-9 with TRBJ2-3; D remains unclear. The CDR3 covers 15 residues. Germline CDR1 and CDR2: SEHNR and FQNEAQ (reference sequence). V was pared by 1 base and J by 0 bases, with 8 bases between. CDR3 sequence (DNA): TGTGCCAGCAGCTTAGGGCGGTCTAGCACAGATACGCAGTATTTT. This sequence encodes CASSLGRSSTDTQYF.